The rows below give T cell receptor beta chains drawn from one sample of a study of T cell repertoires in cytomegalovirus infection. Which antigens these TCRs recognize remains unknown. TCRdb reanalysed the reads using MiXCR and keeps one entry per CDR3 protein. The sample lists 700,000 to 900,000 distinct CDR3 sequences; about 27% were seen once. Sample: cultured CD8+ T cells from PBMCs, taken from culture after CMV antigen stimulation. Source of these receptors: a human donor in good health (CMV status not recorded). Some clones in this sample may be carry-over from other donors' samples. CDR3s include the opening cysteine and the closing phenylalanine or tryptophan. A D gene is named only where the DNA matches it firmly. Clone size, where shown, is once, few, many, or a class for clones that have expanded.

cdr3_nt cdr3_aa d_call j_call clone_size v_call
TGTGCCAGCAGCCACAAGCAAGAGACCCAGTACTTC CASSHKQETQYF - TRBJ2-5 - TRBV7-4
TGTGCCATCAGTGAGCAGGGGGCTAACTATGGCTACACCTTC CAISEQGANYGYTF TRBD1 TRBJ1-2 few TRBV10-3
TGTGCCAGCAGCCAAGACCTGAGGCGGGGGGCCCTTTCTAGCACAGATACGCAGTATTTT CASSQDLRRGALSSTDTQYF TRBD2 TRBJ2-3 few TRBV3-1
TGTGCCAGCAGTGGGACAGGCTCCTACAATGAGCAGTTCTTC CASSGTGSYNEQFF TRBD1 TRBJ2-1 - TRBV6-1
TGTGCCTCTTACCCTTGGTCCGGCCGCACAGATACGCAGTATTTT CASYPWSGRTDTQYF - TRBJ2-3 - TRBV27
TGTGCCAGCAGTTACTCGATTTACCCTCCCACCCATGGAAACACCATATATTTT CASSYSIYPPTHGNTIYF - TRBJ1-3 - TRBV6-6
TGCGCCAGCAGCCAAAGTCGGGCTAGGGAGACCCAGTACTTC CASSQSRARETQYF - TRBJ2-5 - TRBV4-1
TGCGCCAGCAGCCATCAAACAGCTAACTCCTACAATGAGCAGTTCTTC CASSHQTANSYNEQFF - TRBJ2-1 few TRBV4-1
TGTGCCAGCAGGCAGGATAACTATGGCTACACCTTC CASRQDNYGYTF - TRBJ1-2 - TRBV7-2
TGTGCCAGCAGCCAGGAGGTGACAGAGTACCAAGAGACCCAGTACTTC CASSQEVTEYQETQYF - TRBJ2-5 - TRBV7-4
TGCGCCAGCAGCCCTCGACTAGCGGGGGGAGGTGAGCAGTTCTTC CASSPRLAGGGEQFF TRBD2 TRBJ2-1 few TRBV4-3
TGCGCCAGCAGCTCCAGGGTAGGGTTAAAGGGGGACTACAATGAGCAGTTCTTC CASSSRVGLKGDYNEQFF - TRBJ2-1 - TRBV5-1
TGTGCCAGCAGTGGTATTTGGGGGGAGACCCAGTACTTC CASSGIWGETQYF - TRBJ2-5 - TRBV12-3/TRBV12-4
TGTGCCACCAGCCCCGGGACAGGGATCAATCAGCCCCAGCATTTT CATSPGTGINQPQHF TRBD1 TRBJ1-5 few TRBV15
TGTGCCAGCAGTGAAAGCCCTGGGCGGGTCAACAATGAGCAGTTCTTC CASSESPGRVNNEQFF - TRBJ2-1 few TRBV6-1
TGTGCCAGCAGCTTAGGGGCAGGCCCCAGAGAACTCACAGATACGCAGTATTTT CASSLGAGPRELTDTQYF - TRBJ2-3 many TRBV7-2
TGTGCCAGCAGTTTACTAGGAGGAAACGATGGCTACACCTTC CASSLLGGNDGYTF - TRBJ1-2 once TRBV27
TGTGCCAGCAGCTTGCTTATTCGTTCCAACACAGATACGCAGTATTTT CASSLLIRSNTDTQYF - TRBJ2-3 few TRBV5-4
TGTGCCAGCAGCTTAGCAGATTGGACAGTCCGGGAAGCTTTCTTT CASSLADWTVREAFF - TRBJ1-1 few TRBV7-9
TGCGCCAGCAGCTTGGTGTCAGGAATCGACGAGCAGTACTTC CASSLVSGIDEQYF - TRBJ2-7 few TRBV5-1
TGTGCCAGCAGTTACTCCCACAGGGAGCAAGAGACCCAGTACTTC CASSYSHREQETQYF - TRBJ2-5 few TRBV6-6
TGTGCCAGCAGCTTAGGGGCTAGCGGGGGGGAAAGAAATGAGCAGTTCTTC CASSLGASGGERNEQFF TRBD2 TRBJ2-1 few TRBV7-9
TGTGCCTGGAGTGTGGGGAACAGTATAAGGGCGGATCAGCCCCAGCATTTT CAWSVGNSIRADQPQHF - TRBJ1-5 once TRBV30
TGTGCCAGCAGTGAATACGGGAGGGGAGGGAGCGATGAGCAGTTCTTC CASSEYGRGGSDEQFF TRBD2 TRBJ2-1 - TRBV6-4
TGTGCCAGCAAAACGACGGGCGCAGACATTCAGTACTTC CASKTTGADIQYF - TRBJ2-4 few TRBV7-9
TGTGCCAGTAACCCCGGCCCGGGACAGGGGAACACCGGGGAGCTGTTTTTT CASNPGPGQGNTGELFF TRBD1 TRBJ2-2 few TRBV19
TGTGCCACCAGTGATCACAGCCACACTGAAGCTTTCTTT CATSDHSHTEAFF - TRBJ1-1 - TRBV24-1
TGTGCCAGCAGCTTAGGACTAGTAGGCAATGAGCAGTTCTTC CASSLGLVGNEQFF TRBD2 TRBJ2-1 - TRBV5-6
TGTGCCAGCAGCCTCGACGTGTGGGCTAGCGGACCCACCGGGGAGCTGTTTTTT CASSLDVWASGPTGELFF TRBD2 TRBJ2-2 - TRBV14
TGCGCCAGCAGTGATGAACCCCGAAGGTCCGGGGAGCTGTTTTTT CASSDEPRRSGELFF - TRBJ2-2 - TRBV10-1
TGCAGCGTTGAAGTGGGGGGGGACCGAAACACTGAAGCTTTCTTT CSVEVGGDRNTEAFF - TRBJ1-1 - TRBV29-1
TGTGCCAGCAGTTGGGGACAGCCAAACTATGGCTACACCTTC CASSWGQPNYGYTF TRBD1 TRBJ1-2 - TRBV6-5
TGCAGTGCTAGACCTAGCGGGGAGCCTTACGAGCAGTACTTC CSARPSGEPYEQYF TRBD2 TRBJ2-7 - TRBV20-1
TGTGCCAGCAGTTTCGCCCCGGGATCTAACAATGAGCAGTTCTTC CASSFAPGSNNEQFF - TRBJ2-1 few TRBV27
TGTGCCAGCAACCTGGGACCGACCTACGAGCAGTACTTC CASNLGPTYEQYF - TRBJ2-7 many TRBV7-6
TGTGCCAGCAGTTACGCCCTACTAGCGGGGGGCACAGATACGCAGTATTTT CASSYALLAGGTDTQYF TRBD2 TRBJ2-3 - TRBV6-6
TGTGCCAGCAGTTACTCGATGGTGGACACATCCTACGAGCAGTACTTC CASSYSMVDTSYEQYF - TRBJ2-7 - TRBV6-2/TRBV6-3
TGTGCCAGCAGTCGACCGACAGGGAACTTGGGCTACACCTTC CASSRPTGNLGYTF TRBD1 TRBJ1-2 - TRBV7-9
TGTGCCAGCAGTTACGCGACCCTGGAATCACCCCTCCACTTT CASSYATLESPLHF - TRBJ1-6 - TRBV6-5
TGTGCCAGTAGTATAGAGCCCTTGGAGAGCAATCAGCCCCAGCATTTT CASSIEPLESNQPQHF - TRBJ1-5 - TRBV19
TGTGCCAGCTCAGTTCCCGGGACTCCGGATCGGGAAGCTTTCTTT CASSVPGTPDREAFF - TRBJ1-1 - TRBV18
TGTGCCTCATTGGTGGGCTTCACAGATACGCAGTATTTT CASLVGFTDTQYF - TRBJ2-3 - TRBV6-1
TGTGCCAGCAGCTTCCCCGGGGGGGGTTTGGCTGGGGCCAACGTCCTGACTTTC CASSFPGGGLAGANVLTF TRBD2 TRBJ2-6 many TRBV12-3/TRBV12-4
TGTGCCAGCTCACCACGGGGGGGGGTCGAAGAGCAGTACTTC CASSPRGGVEEQYF TRBD2 TRBJ2-7 - TRBV18
TGTGCCAGCAGCTTGGTACGAGGGTTTAACTACGAGCAGTACTTC CASSLVRGFNYEQYF - TRBJ2-7 few TRBV5-5
TGTGCCAGCAGCTTAGCAGGGGCCCCCGGTCGCGAGACCCAGTACTTC CASSLAGAPGRETQYF - TRBJ2-5 few TRBV7-8
TGTGCCAGCAGTTTAGCTCTTTCAGGGGACGCTTTCTTT CASSLALSGDAFF - TRBJ1-1 many TRBV12-3/TRBV12-4
TGTGCCAGCAGTTTCCCCCTCGGGACAGGGGCCTTAGATACGCAGTATTTT CASSFPLGTGALDTQYF TRBD1 TRBJ2-3 - TRBV12-3/TRBV12-4
TGTGCCAGTAACGGGGCCCCCTATGGCTACACCTTC CASNGAPYGYTF - TRBJ1-2 few TRBV19